This T cell receptor (beta chain) was sequenced during a study of T-cell reconstitution after alpha-beta-depleted transplantation in children. Study-wide points: Newly made T cells mostly supplied T-cell counts and diversity one year after transplant. Several hundred graft clones that had expanded were reportedly the source of alpha-beta T cells about two months after transplant. At day 60, the high TCRbeta diversity found in some patients originated from recipient T cells and thymic progenitors that had survived.

A remark on this clonotype: Its antigen is unknown.

During its preparation, the TCRbeta library received unique molecular identifiers. In TCRdb, the PCR reads were re-called with MiXCR into one record per CDR3 protein. The sample lists 300,000 to 400,000 distinct CDR3 sequences; 15% to 20% were seen once. This CDR3 has 16 residues. Per the germline V gene, CDR1 is LGHNA and CDR2 is YSLEER. J was trimmed by 6 bases and V by 0 bases; bases with no gene match: 3. The material was PBMCs, mostly from graft donor cells, obtained 360 days after TCRalphabeta/CD19-depleted stem cell transplant. This clonotype originated in a male patient aged 2 to 10 who had a stem cell transplant for acute lymphoblastic leukemia, so the T cells may come from the graft donor. The V call is TRBV4-3, the J call TRBJ2-7; 15 bases line up with TRBD2. The CDR3 here is CASSQDPGLAGGEQYF. CDR3 coding DNA: TGCGCCAGCAGCCAAGATCCGGGACTAGCGGGAGGCGAGCAGTACTTC.